This is a list of T cell receptor beta chains from one sample in a study of T cell responses to AZD1222 COVID-19 vaccine. Here immunoSEQ multiplex PCR was the method, and the copy in TCRdb shows in-frame clones only, minus some. The repertoire holds around 75,000 clones, with about 91% as singletons. The source was peripheral blood, collected 28 days after the second dose of the MenACWY control vaccine. The receptors originated from an adult who received the MenACWY meningococcal vaccine as a control. The CDR3 runs from the conserved cysteine through the conserved F or W. D genes are given only for firm matches. Expanded clones are given a class, and other clones once, few, many or no size at all.

TRBJ2-7 TRBD1 TRBV7-8 - TGTGCCAGCAGGTTAACCACCTCCGGACAGGGAGGAGAGCAGTACTTC CASRLTTSGQGGEQYF
TRBJ1-2 - TRBV4-1 - TGCGCCAGCAGCCAAGAACTTGCACAGAACTATGGCTACACCTTC CASSQELAQNYGYTF
TRBJ1-5 TRBD1 TRBV19 - TGTGCCAGTAGTACGAACACAGGGGGCGGTCAGCCCCAGCATTTT CASSTNTGGGQPQHF
TRBJ2-7 - TRBV3-1/TRBV3-2 - TGTGCCAGCAGCCAAGGCCCCGGGGTCGTCAACGAGCAGTACTTC CASSQGPGVVNEQYF
TRBJ1-5 TRBD1 TRBV28 - TGTGCCAGCAGTTTACCCACAGGGGTAGGTCAGCCCCAGCATTTT CASSLPTGVGQPQHF
TRBJ2-7 - TRBV18 - TGTGCCAGCTCACCACGTGAAAGCTTATCCTACGAGCAGTACTTC CASSPRESLSYEQYF
TRBJ2-2 TRBD1 TRBV7-2 - TGTGCCAGCAGCTGGGGACAGGTGGTCACCGGGGAGCTGTTTTTT CASSWGQVVTGELFF
TRBJ1-1 - TRBV6-2/TRBV6-3 - TGTGCCAGCAGTTACCACCCGGAAGGAACTGAAGCTTTCTTT CASSYHPEGTEAFF
TRBJ1-5 - TRBV18 - TGTGCCAGCTCACCAACCAGGGCCGGTCAGCCCCAGCATTTT CASSPTRAGQPQHF
TRBJ1-1 TRBD1 TRBV4-3 once TGCGCCAGCAGCCAAAGGACAGGGAGAAACACTGAAGCTTTCTTT CASSQRTGRNTEAFF
TRBJ1-2 - TRBV6-2/TRBV6-3 - TGTGCCAGCAGTTATGCTACGGTGGCTAACTATGGCTACACCTTC CASSYATVANYGYTF
TRBJ1-5 TRBD1 TRBV19 - TGTGCCAGTATGCCGACAGGGATGGGCAATCAGCCCCAGCATTTT CASMPTGMGNQPQHF
TRBJ1-5 TRBD1 TRBV2 - TGTGCCAGCAGTCTAAACAGGGGTAGCAATCAGCCCCAGCATTTT CASSLNRGSNQPQHF
TRBJ1-1 TRBD1 TRBV6-1 - TGTGCCAGCAGTGAACGGACAGGGGGAAGGGGTGAAGCTTTCTTT CASSERTGGRGEAFF
TRBJ2-7 - TRBV5-1 - TGCGCCAGCACCCTTGTTACCGGGACTGACGAGCAGTACTTC CASTLVTGTDEQYF
TRBJ1-1 TRBD1 TRBV6-5 - TGTGCCAGCACCCCTGGGACAGGGATGAACACTGAAGCTTTCTTT CASTPGTGMNTEAFF
TRBJ2-1 TRBD2 TRBV24-1 - TGTGCCACCAGTGACCCGGGGGGAGGCTCCTACAATGAGCAGTTCTTC CATSDPGGGSYNEQFF
TRBJ1-1 - TRBV5-1 - TGCGCCAGCAGCTTGGTGGGACCAGGGAACACTGAAGCTTTCTTT CASSLVGPGNTEAFF
TRBJ1-5 - TRBV27 - TGTGCCAGCAGTCCCGGGATTAGCAATCAGCCCCAGCATTTT CASSPGISNQPQHF
TRBJ1-6 - TRBV30 - TGTGGGAGTCGGACTGTATATTCACCCCTCCACTTT CGSRTVYSPLHF
TRBJ1-1 - TRBV12-3/TRBV12-4 - TGTGCCAGCACCCAGGGGTCGCCAGAAGCTTTCTTT CASTQGSPEAFF
TRBJ2-3 TRBD2 TRBV18 - TGTGCCAGCTCAGGTCCCAGCGGGGGAGATACGCAGTATTTT CASSGPSGGDTQYF
TRBJ2-2 - TRBV21-1 - TGTGCCAGCTCCAGGACTAGCAGAAACACCGGGGAGCTGTTTTTT CASSRTSRNTGELFF
TRBJ1-4 TRBD1 TRBV5-4 - TGTGCCAGCAGCCCGGGACAGGGGATTGCAACTAATGAAAAACTGTTTTTT CASSPGQGIATNEKLFF
TRBJ1-6 - TRBV7-3 - TGTGCCAGCAGCCCGGACGGGTATAATTCACCCCTCCACTTT CASSPDGYNSPLHF
TRBJ1-1 TRBD1 TRBV29-1 - TGCAGCGTTGGACGGGACAGGGAAGCTTTCTTT CSVGRDREAFF
TRBJ1-3 - TRBV29-1 - TGCAGCGTCGACAGTTACTCTGGAAACACCATATATTTT CSVDSYSGNTIYF
TRBJ2-2 - TRBV4-1 few TGCGCCAGCAGCCAAGGAGGGTTTGTGGGAACCACCGGGGAGCTGTTTTTT CASSQGGFVGTTGELFF
TRBJ1-2 - TRBV27 - TGTGCCAGCAGTTTATTCGCCTCTAGCTATGGCTACACCTTC CASSLFASSYGYTF
TRBJ2-7 - TRBV4-1 - TGCGCCAGCAGCCCCATGACATCCCCGGTGAGCTCCTACGAGCAGTACTTC CASSPMTSPVSSYEQYF
TRBJ2-2 - TRBV29-1 - TGCAGCGGGGGAGTAACAGGGACCACCGGGGAGCTGTTTTTT CSGGVTGTTGELFF
TRBJ1-5 - TRBV4-2 - TGTGCCAGCAGCCAAGATGCGGACCCCAGAGGGCAGCCCCAGCATTTT CASSQDADPRGQPQHF
TRBJ1-2 TRBD1 TRBV3-1/TRBV3-2 - TGTGCCAGCAGCCAAGGGTCTCGACAGGGGGCAAGAGGCTACACCTTC CASSQGSRQGARGYTF
TRBJ2-7 - TRBV12-3/TRBV12-4 - TGTGCCAGCAGTGGGACGTTATCCTACGAGCAGTACTTC CASSGTLSYEQYF
TRBJ1-1 TRBD1 TRBV15 once TGTGCCACCAGCAGCAAACGGACAGGGAGGAACACTGAAGCTTTCTTT CATSSKRTGRNTEAFF
TRBJ2-7 - TRBV27 - TGTGCCAGCAGTTTAAGGCTCGGGGGCCCCGACGAGCAGTACTTC CASSLRLGGPDEQYF
TRBJ1-1 TRBD1 TRBV4-1 - TGCGCCAGCAGCCACCAGACAGGGGCGTCTGAAGCTTTCTTT CASSHQTGASEAFF
TRBJ2-5 TRBD1 TRBV5-1 once TGCGCCAGCAGCTGGGACAGATCTCAAGAGACCCAGTACTTC CASSWDRSQETQYF
TRBJ2-6 - TRBV7-2 - TGTGCCAGCAGCTCCCCCGCGGCCAACGTCCTGACTTTC CASSSPAANVLTF
TRBJ1-2 - TRBV5-5 - TGTGCCAGCAGCCCAGGGAATTGTCCCTTC CASSPGNCPF
TRBJ1-5 - TRBV3-1/TRBV3-2 - TGTGCCAGCAGCCAAACCCCAGGCAATCAGCCCCAGCATTTT CASSQTPGNQPQHF
TRBJ1-1 - TRBV9 - TGTGCCAGCAGCGTAGTCCGGGGCACTGAAGCTTTCTTT CASSVVRGTEAFF
TRBJ2-5 TRBD2 TRBV2 - TGTGCCAGCAGAGGACTAGCGGGGTTACGGGAGACCCAGTACTTC CASRGLAGLRETQYF
TRBJ2-7 - TRBV7-9 - TGTGCCAGCAGCTTATCTTTCGGTAGCGGCTCCGAGCAGTACTTC CASSLSFGSGSEQYF
TRBJ2-7 TRBD1 TRBV6-6 - TGTGCCAGCCGGGCAGGGGGCGCGGGCAGATCCTACGAGCAGTACTTC CASRAGGAGRSYEQYF
TRBJ1-1 - TRBV9 - TGTGCCAGCAGCGTAGGGCGGGGCACCACTGAAGCTTTCTTT CASSVGRGTTEAFF
TRBJ1-2 TRBD1 TRBV27 - TGTGCCAGCAAATCCCTTGGACAGGGGAATGGCTACACCTTC CASKSLGQGNGYTF
TRBJ2-7 TRBD1 TRBV10-2 - TGCGCCAGCAGTAAACCGGGACAGGGTCGAGAGCAGTACTTC CASSKPGQGREQYF
TRBJ2-7 - TRBV14 - TGTGCCAGCAGCCAAGATCTAGCTCGCTCCTACGAGCAGTACTTC CASSQDLARSYEQYF
TRBJ1-2 TRBD1 TRBV5-5 - TGTGCCAGCAGCGATATTCGGGACAGGGTTGGCTATGGCTACACCTTC CASSDIRDRVGYGYTF
TRBJ2-7 - TRBV6-1 - TGTGCCAGCAGTGAAAGGGACACTTACGAGCAGTACTTC CASSERDTYEQYF
TRBJ2-1 - TRBV2 - TGTGCCAGCAGTGACACAACCGGGCCGCAAAACTACAATGAGCAGTTCTTC CASSDTTGPQNYNEQFF